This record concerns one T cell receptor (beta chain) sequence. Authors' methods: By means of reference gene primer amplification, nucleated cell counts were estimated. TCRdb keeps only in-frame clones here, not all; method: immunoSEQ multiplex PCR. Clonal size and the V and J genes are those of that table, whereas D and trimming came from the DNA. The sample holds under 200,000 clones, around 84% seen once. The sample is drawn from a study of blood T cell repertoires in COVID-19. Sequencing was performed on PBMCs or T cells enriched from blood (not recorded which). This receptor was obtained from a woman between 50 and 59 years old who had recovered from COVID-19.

The CDR3 is CASSPGTGEQPQHF. The DNA of the CDR3 is TGCGCCAGCAGCCCGGGGACAGGGGAACAGCCCCAGCATTTT. The chain combines TRBV5-1 with TRBJ1-5; 10 bases align to TRBD1. With V trimmed by 4 bases and J by 7 bases, 5 bases remained unmatched. This CDR3 has 14 residues. Per the germline V gene, CDR1 is SGHRS and CDR2 is YFSETQ.